Each of the 16 T cell receptor beta chains below was sequenced from the same sample in a study of blood T cells in healthy people across ages. Through a sample-barcoded 5' primer and a J-beta primer mix, a second PCR was run for 7 to 11 cycles. TCRdb re-called the 5' RACE reads with MiXCR, one entry per CDR3 protein. This repertoire shows about 900,000 distinct CDR3 sequences, about 59% found once; its top ten account for 25% to 35%. Sequencing input: blood. The receptors shown here come from a man between 25 and 39 years old in good health.

V is TRBV13 and J is TRBJ2-7; 8 positions agree with TRBD1. The CDR3 runs 15 residues. Germline V gene sequence: CDR1 PRHDT, CDR2 FYEKMQ (reference sequence). The ends lost 5 bases at V and 6 bases at J; junction bases unmatched: 12. CDR3 DNA sequence: TGTGCCAGCAGCCCTTTTGGACAGGGCAGAGTCGAGCAGTACTTC. Its protein is CASSPFGQGRVEQYF.

The CDR3: CAIKIQGAENSNQPQHF. DNA for the CDR3: TGTGCCATCAAGATCCAGGGGGCCGAAAATAGCAATCAGCCCCAGCATTTT. The rearrangement joins TRBV10-3 to TRBJ1-5, with 8 positions matching TRBD1. The CDR3 contains 17 residues. V shed 7 bases and J 0 bases; nucleotides not matched to a gene: 11. Germline assignment: CDR1 ENHRY and CDR2 SYGVKD.

J is TRBJ2-1 and V is TRBV4-3, with TRBD2 matching over 11 bases. From germline, CDR1 is LGHNA and CDR2 YSLEER. This CDR3 has 19 residues. With V trimmed by 1 base and J by 9 bases, 17 bases remained unmatched. CDR3 residues: CASSQVRGIAGGPRLEQFF. CDR3 nucleotides: TGCGCCAGCAGCCAAGTAAGGGGAATAGCGGGGGGGCCGAGGCTTGAGCAGTTCTTC.

The chain links TRBV6-1 to TRBJ1-5; 7 bases match TRBD1. Germline CDR1 is MNHNS and CDR2 is SASEGT. J was trimmed by 4 bases and V by 4 bases; bases with no gene match: 10. The CDR3 is 16 amino acids. The CDR3 DNA reads TGTGCCAGCAGTGTATCGGGACAGTTTGGAAATCAGCCCCAGCATTTT. This codes for CASSVSGQFGNQPQHF.

V is TRBV28 and J is TRBJ2-7; possible D gene TRBD2, 6 bases. CDR3 size: 15 residues. Trimming shortened V by 6 bases and J by 3 bases, and 18 bases separated the two germline ends. Germline V gives CDR1 MDHEN, CDR2 SYDVKM. The CDR3 region has the DNA TGTGCCAGCAGAAGCGACCGGGAGAACAACTACGAGCAGTACTTC. Translation gives CASRSDRENNYEQYF.

V gene TRBV7-9 combines with J gene TRBJ1-2; unclear D gene. The CDR3 consists of 16 residues. Germline CDR1 reads SEHNR; CDR2 reads FQNEAQ (reference sequence). The V end was cut by 6 bases, the J end by 4 bases, with 21 bases between. CDR3 sequence: CASRPPERTRGYGYTF. CDR3 bases: TGTGCCAGCAGGCCACCCGAAAGGACCCGAGGCTATGGCTACACCTTC.

The rearrangement joins TRBV28 to TRBJ2-6; 12 bases match TRBD1. V lost 5 bases to trimming and J lost 4 bases; unmatched junction nucleotides: 9. The CDR3 covers 18 residues. Germline V lookup: CDR1 MDHEN, CDR2 SYDVKM. The CDR3 reads CASSTPGQGARGANVLTF. CDR3 coding DNA: TGTGCCAGCAGTACTCCGGGACAGGGGGCGCGCGGGGCCAACGTCCTGACTTTC.

The chain links TRBV29-1 to TRBJ2-1; TRBD2 matches at 10 bases. The CDR3 spans 14 residues. After removal of 6 bases from V and 6 bases from J, the junction contained 8 bases not matched to a gene. Germline values: CDR1 SQVTM, CDR2 ANQGSEA. The CDR3 nucleotides read TGCAGCGTGAGAAAGGCTAGCGGGGGCAATGAGCAGTTCTTC. Translating it yields CSVRKASGGNEQFF.

This clonotype has just a few counts. This sequence joins TRBV7-2 and TRBJ2-5; 9 bases agree with TRBD2. CDR3 length equals 18 residues. CDR1 is SGHTA and CDR2 is FQGNSA in the germline V gene. The trim removed 5 bases at V and 0 bases at J, leaving 13 bases unmatched. The CDR3 region is CASSQGASGALYQETQYF. The DNA for the CDR3 is TGTGCCAGCAGCCAAGGGGCTAGCGGGGCCCTATACCAAGAGACCCAGTACTTC.

The chain is built from TRBV6-5 and TRBJ2-5; 7 bases are a match to TRBD1. The J call is uncertain, as TRBJ2-7 better fits the DNA end. This CDR3 is built from 15 residues. Germline CDR1 is MNHEY and CDR2 is SVGAGI. The CDR3 bases are TGTGCCAGCAGTTTGGGACAGTTTAGCTCCTACGAGCAGTACTTC. This sequence encodes CASSLGQFSSYEQYF.

The chain links TRBV6-6 to TRBJ2-1, with 7 nucleotides matching TRBD2. V lost 2 bases, J lost 7 bases, and 5 bases stayed unmatched. The germline gives CDR1 MNHNY, CDR2 SVGAGI (reference sequence). The CDR3 is 14 amino acids. The CDR3: CASSYPGGGNEQFF. The CDR3 DNA reads TGTGCCAGCAGTTACCCGGGGGGTGGGAATGAGCAGTTCTTC.

The chain combines TRBV20-1 with TRBJ1-5; D unresolved. Germline V gives CDR1 DFQATT, CDR2 SNEGSKA (reference sequence). This CDR3 region has 13 residues. The V gene lost 1 base and the J gene lost 5 bases, with 9 bases spanning the gap. The CDR3 protein is CSARVDGDQPQHF. CDR3 nucleotide sequence: TGCAGTGCTAGAGTAGACGGCGATCAGCCCCAGCATTTT.

This clonotype appeared once. This sequence joins TRBV4-3 and TRBJ2-3; the match to TRBD2 covers 10 bases. Unmatched junction bases numbered 9, after V lost 0 bases and J lost 6 bases. Germline-derived CDR1 and CDR2 are LGHNA and YSLEER. The CDR3 is made up of 17 amino acids. CDR3 protein: CASSQDLGAGGLDTQYF. The CDR3 DNA follows: TGCGCCAGCAGCCAAGATCTCGGAGCGGGGGGGCTCGATACGCAGTATTTT.

CDR3 sequence: CASSGVGSRKSSYEQYF. Written as DNA, the CDR3 is TGTGCCAGCAGCGGAGTGGGATCCCGGAAGAGCTCCTACGAGCAGTACTTC. The chain recombines TRBV6-1 with TRBJ2-7; D not certain. Germline values: CDR1 MNHNS, CDR2 SASEGT. This CDR3 has 17 amino acids. Trimming removed 6 bases from V and 0 bases from J, with 21 bases in between.

This sequence joins TRBV6-2 or TRBV6-3 and TRBJ2-6; tentative D call: TRBD2 (6 bases). V lost 7 bases to trimming and J lost 1 base, with 17 bases between them. The germline gives CDR1 MNHEY, CDR2 SVGEGT. The CDR3 extends over 17 amino acids. This CDR3 is CASILGGPFSGANVLTF. DNA for the CDR3: TGTGCCAGCATTCTCGGGGGACCCTTTTCTGGGGCCAACGTCCTGACTTTC.

Points on this clonotype: At one end, the junction sequence differs from germline, possibly due to a read error. The gene calls are TRBV13 and TRBJ2-3, with 7 bases fitting TRBD2. CDR3 length equals 16 residues. Germline V gene sequence: CDR1 PRHDT, CDR2 FYEKMQ (reference sequence). CDR3 sequence reads: CASSLALADSTDTQYF. The CDR3 DNA reads TGTGCCAGCAGCTTGGCTCTAGCGGATAGCACGGATACGCAGTATTTT.